This T cell receptor (beta chain) was recovered during a study of T-cell memory formation after mild COVID-19. From the 5' RACE reads, TCRdb called clonotypes with MiXCR, one entry per CDR3 protein. This table has about 150,000 distinct CDR3 sequences, about 23% appearing once. Germline CDR1 ENHRY, CDR2 SYGVKD. J was trimmed by 12 bases and V by 10 bases; bases with no gene match: 12. The CDR3 totals 13 residues. The V call is TRBV10-3, the J call TRBJ2-1, with TRBD1 matching over 10 bases. Sequenced input: PBMCs or a T cell subset sorted from them (not recorded which). This receptor was taken from an adult woman who had mild COVID-19 (a few samples of this study predate the infection). Cell type and time point are not known. For the CDR3, the DNA is TGTGCCACCGCTAGTCCGGGACAGGGGAGGCAGTTCTTC. It is translated as CATASPGQGRQFF.